These T cell receptor beta chains were read from a single sample in a study of cytomegalovirus exposure and HLA in healthy donors. Method: immunoSEQ multiplex PCR; TCRdb's copy keeps in-frame clones and lacks some. The data show 120,000 or so clones, approximately 79% seen once. Sequences were obtained from PBMCs. All receptors derive from a man under 40 in good health and CMV-seronegative. CDR3s include the opening cysteine and the closing phenylalanine or tryptophan. Each record gives: D gene, J gene, V gene, clone size, CDR3 DNA, CDR3 protein. A D gene is named only where the DNA matches it firmly. Size is omitted from some rows. Given values are once, few, many or a class for expanded clones.

TRBD2 | TRBJ2-1 | TRBV19 | - | TGTGCCAGTAGTCCCTTATGGCTAGCGGGGGGGACTTCGGATGAGCAGTTCTTC | CASSPLWLAGGTSDEQFF
- | TRBJ1-5 | TRBV28 | - | TGTGCCAGCATAGGTCAGGGCAGCCATCAGCCCCAGCATTTT | CASIGQGSHQPQHF
- | TRBJ1-3 | TRBV6-1 | - | TGTGCCAGCAGTAGGGGGTCTGGAAACACCATATATTTT | CASSRGSGNTIYF
- | TRBJ1-3 | TRBV7-2 | - | TGTGCCAGCAGCTTAGCGGCGGCCTCTGGAAACACCATATATTTT | CASSLAAASGNTIYF
TRBD1 | TRBJ1-2 | TRBV5-5 | - | TGTGCCAGCAGCCTGGGACAGCATTGGACCGATGGCTACACCTTC | CASSLGQHWTDGYTF
TRBD1 | TRBJ2-7 | TRBV27 | - | TGTGCCAGCAGTTTATCTCGGACAGGGGAGCAGTACTTC | CASSLSRTGEQYF
- | TRBJ1-2 | TRBV7-6 | - | TGTGCCAGCAGCCCTCGGAGAAGGGGCCACTATGGCTACACCTTC | CASSPRRRGHYGYTF
TRBD2 | TRBJ2-3 | TRBV10-3 | few | TGTGCCGCTCACTCTAGCGGGGGGTACACAGATACGCAGTATTTT | CAAHSSGGYTDTQYF
TRBD1 | TRBJ2-1 | TRBV5-5 | - | TGTGCCAGCAGCTACGGACAGGGGAGTCCCAATGAGCAGTTCTTC | CASSYGQGSPNEQFF
- | TRBJ2-7 | TRBV29-1 | - | TGCAGCGTCAACGTGCAGGGCTACGAGCAGTACTTC | CSVNVQGYEQYF
- | TRBJ1-5 | TRBV4-3 | few | TGCGCCAGCAGCCAAGATCGGGGGGGCAGTCAGCCCCAGCATTTT | CASSQDRGGSQPQHF
- | TRBJ2-2 | TRBV27 | once | TGTGCCAGCAGTTTTCAGGGTAGCGGGGAGCTGTTTTTT | CASSFQGSGELFF
- | TRBJ2-3 | TRBV2 | - | TGTGCCAGCAGCGTCTCGGATACGCAGTATTTT | CASSVSDTQYF
TRBD1 | TRBJ2-7 | TRBV6-5 | - | TGTGCCAGCAGTGGCTACAGGGGGTTTTCGGCCGAGCAGTACTTC | CASSGYRGFSAEQYF
- | TRBJ1-1 | TRBV18 | - | TGTGCCAGCTCACCACTCCGAGGGATGGACACTGAAGCTTTCTTT | CASSPLRGMDTEAFF
- | TRBJ2-1 | TRBV28 | - | TGTGCCAGCAGAAGGACAGCGGGATACAATGAGCAGTTCTTC | CASRRTAGYNEQFF
TRBD1 | TRBJ2-2 | TRBV19 | - | TGTGCCAGTAGCCCGGGACAGGTTAGCCCCGGGGAGCTGTTTTTT | CASSPGQVSPGELFF
- | TRBJ1-2 | TRBV27 | - | TGTGCCAGCAGTTTTGCGGGAAGGGGTGGCTACACCTTC | CASSFAGRGGYTF
- | TRBJ1-1 | TRBV30 | - | TGTGCCTGGATAGACAGGAACACTGAAGCTTTCTTT | CAWIDRNTEAFF
- | TRBJ2-1 | TRBV25-1 | - | TGTGCCAGCAGTGATGCCGGGGGAAATGAGCAGTTCTTC | CASSDAGGNEQFF
- | TRBJ2-2 | TRBV27 | - | TGTGCCAGCAGCTCGGGTTCCCACGGGGAGCTGTTTTTT | CASSSGSHGELFF
TRBD2 | TRBJ2-5 | TRBV29-1 | - | TGCAGCGCTGGACTAGCGGGGTACCAAGAGACCCAGTACTTC | CSAGLAGYQETQYF
TRBD1 | TRBJ2-5 | TRBV30 | - | TGTGCCTGGAGTACCGGGACAGGGGGCGGGGAGACCCAGTACTTC | CAWSTGTGGGETQYF
- | TRBJ2-1 | TRBV6-6 | - | TGTGCCAGCAGTTACTCGACTCTGCTCAATGAGCAGTTCTTC | CASSYSTLLNEQFF
TRBD2 | TRBJ2-3 | TRBV11-2 | - | TGTGCCAGCAGTCAACTAGCGGGGGGGCGTACAGATACGCAGTATTTT | CASSQLAGGRTDTQYF
- | TRBJ2-2 | TRBV6-1 | - | TGTGCCAGCATGTGGGGGGCGAACACCGGGGAGCTGTTTTTT | CASMWGANTGELFF
- | TRBJ1-6 | TRBV4-1 | - | TGCGCCAGCAGCCAATATGGGGGCGTTTATAATTCACCCCTCCACTTT | CASSQYGGVYNSPLHF
- | TRBJ2-7 | TRBV6-5 | - | TGTGCCAGCAGTTACTCCCCTAGCCACGAGCAGTACTTC | CASSYSPSHEQYF
- | TRBJ2-7 | TRBV30 | - | TGTGCCTGGAGCGCAGGGTCCACCTACGAGCAGTACTTC | CAWSAGSTYEQYF
- | TRBJ1-1 | TRBV29-1 | - | TGCAGCGTTGAAGTGCGAGGCCTGAACACTGAAGCTTTCTTT | CSVEVRGLNTEAFF
- | TRBJ2-2 | TRBV7-2 | - | TGTGCCAGCAGCTTAGACAGGGTGGCCACCGGGGAGCTGTTTTTT | CASSLDRVATGELFF
TRBD1 | TRBJ2-5 | TRBV5-5 | - | TGTGCCAGCAGCTCGAGACCGGGACAGGGATGGGAGACCCAGTACTTC | CASSSRPGQGWETQYF
- | TRBJ1-2 | TRBV5-6 | - | TGTGCCAGCAGCTTGAACAGGCTCTCTAACTATGGCTACACCTTC | CASSLNRLSNYGYTF
- | TRBJ1-2 | TRBV5-1 | - | TGCGCCAGCAGCTTGGGACACCTCTACACCTTC | CASSLGHLYTF
TRBD1 | TRBJ1-6 | TRBV9 | - | TGTGCCAGCAGCGTAGGTGGCCTCGGGACAGCAGATAATTCACCCCTCCACTTT | CASSVGGLGTADNSPLHF
- | TRBJ1-3 | TRBV28 | - | TGTGCCAGCTGGGGGGGGCTGAGCTCTGGAAACACCATATATTTT | CASWGGLSSGNTIYF
- | TRBJ2-1 | TRBV6-5 | - | TGTGCCAGCAGTTCCCTAGGGGGGGGATTGGGTGAGCAGTTCTTC | CASSSLGGGLGEQFF
- | TRBJ1-1 | TRBV28 | few | TGTGCCAGCAGTCGCCCTCCCCGGGGGACTAACACTGAAGCTTTCTTT | CASSRPPRGTNTEAFF
- | TRBJ1-2 | TRBV28 | - | TGTGCCAGCAGTTTTGGCCGATTAACAGATGGCTACACCTTC | CASSFGRLTDGYTF
TRBD1 | TRBJ2-4 | TRBV6-1 | - | TGTGCCAGCAGTGAAACGACAGGGGCCAAAAACAGTCAGTACTTC | CASSETTGAKNSQYF
TRBD1 | TRBJ1-2 | TRBV7-9 | - | TGTGCCAGCAGCCCCCGGATCTCCGGGACAGGGACGTATGGCTACACCTTC | CASSPRISGTGTYGYTF
- | TRBJ2-2 | TRBV6-6 | few | TGTGCCAGCAGCCAGCACGGGGGGCCGGTCACCGGGGAGCTGTTTTTT | CASSQHGGPVTGELFF
- | TRBJ1-2 | TRBV2 | - | TGTGCCAGCAGTCCTATTACAGGGTTTGGCTATGGCTACACCTTC | CASSPITGFGYGYTF
- | TRBJ2-7 | TRBV27 | few | TGTGCCAGCAGTTTAAGCCCCTGGTTGGAGCAGTACTTC | CASSLSPWLEQYF
TRBD1 | TRBJ1-4 | TRBV19 | - | TGTGCCAGTAGGTGGACAGGGGATGAAAAACTGTTTTTT | CASRWTGDEKLFF
- | TRBJ2-1 | TRBV11-3 | - | TGTGCCAGCAGCTTAAGGCTGGGATCCGGGACTGGGACTTACAATGAGCAGTTCTTC | CASSLRLGSGTGTYNEQFF
TRBD1 | TRBJ1-1 | TRBV9 | - | TGTGCCAGCAGCGCCGACACAGGGGGCACTGAAGCTTTCTTT | CASSADTGGTEAFF
- | TRBJ1-5 | TRBV11-3 | - | TGTGCCAGCAGCTTCTGCAGGGCGGGGCAGCCCCAGCATTTT | CASSFCRAGQPQHF